This entry features one T cell receptor (beta chain) sequence. This specimen comes from a study of Graves' ophthalmopathy and Graves' hyperthyroidism. The study amplified TCR beta CDR3 regions using RNA transcripts. HTBI-primed RT-PCR formed the first round, and a multiplex PCR formed the second. MiXCR was run by TCRdb on the multiplex PCR reads, yielding one entry per CDR3 protein. The data show around 1.1 million distinct CDR3 sequences, about two fifths seen once. CDR3 length equals 14 residues. Trimming removed 6 bases from V and 6 bases from J; junction bases left unmatched: 13. The germline V gene has CDR1 SQVTM and CDR2 ANQGSEA.

Input material: peripheral blood or thyroid tissue (not recorded which). The TCR comes from an adult man with Graves' hyperthyroidism. This rearrangement joins TRBV29-1 to TRBJ1-2, with 7 bases aligning to TRBD1. DNA of the CDR3: TGCAGCGTGCCTGAGGGGAGCGGACAGGATGGCTACACCTTC. It translates to CSVPEGSGQDGYTF.